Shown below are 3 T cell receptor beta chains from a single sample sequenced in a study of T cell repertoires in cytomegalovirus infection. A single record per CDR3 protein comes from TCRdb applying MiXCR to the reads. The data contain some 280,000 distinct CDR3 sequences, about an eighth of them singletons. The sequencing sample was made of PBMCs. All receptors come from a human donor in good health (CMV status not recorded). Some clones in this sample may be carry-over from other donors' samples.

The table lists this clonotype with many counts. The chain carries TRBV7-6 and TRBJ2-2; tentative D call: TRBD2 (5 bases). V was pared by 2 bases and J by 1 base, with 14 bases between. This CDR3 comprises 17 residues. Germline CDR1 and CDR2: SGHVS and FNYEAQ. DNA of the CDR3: TGTGCCAGCAGCTTACCGCGGGTTGGGGTGAACACCGGGGAGCTGTTTTTT. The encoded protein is CASSLPRVGVNTGELFF.

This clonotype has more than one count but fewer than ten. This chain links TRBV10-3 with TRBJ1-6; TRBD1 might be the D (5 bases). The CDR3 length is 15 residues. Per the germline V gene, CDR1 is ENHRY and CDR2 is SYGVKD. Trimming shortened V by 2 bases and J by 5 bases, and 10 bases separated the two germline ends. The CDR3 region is CAISEGQGNNSPLHF. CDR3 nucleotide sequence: TGTGCCATCAGTGAGGGGCAGGGTAATAATTCACCCCTCCACTTT.

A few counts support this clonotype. In DNA, the CDR3 is TGTGCCAGTAGTATATCCAGGGTGGTGGTAGTGACTGAAGCTTTCTTT. Translated: CASSISRVVVVTEAFF. The V call is TRBV19, the J call TRBJ1-1; D perhaps matches TRBD1 (5 bases). The CDR3 spans 16 residues. The germline V and J ends were trimmed by 2 bases and 5 bases, with 18 bases remaining between them. Germline CDR1 reads LNHDA; CDR2 reads SQIVND (reference sequence).